This T cell receptor (beta chain) appears in the sequencing data of a study of blood T cells in healthy people across ages (dated by TCRdb to about 2015). Turning to the overall study: Template switching captured roughly one uniquely barcoded TCR beta cDNA molecule per two T cells in model experiments. Age-related changes in TCR beta repertoire diversity were measured in the study by deep sequencing normalized with unique cDNA molecular identifiers. The donors were split into four age groups: young (average around 17 years), middle-aged (39), aged (approximately 59) and long-lived (about 82). The study analyzed two additional independent replicas of 1 million unique cDNA reads from the same blood draw for two donors, one aged 18 to 30 and one aged 80 or older.

Overall study outcomes, separate from this receptor: Compared with the aged group, the long-lived group had more naive CD4+ T cells, fewer expanded clones and increased TCR diversity, suggesting age selection. The CMV infection status of donors was not known, potentially confounding age-related changes in expanded clonotypes. Because profiling used bulk unsorted PBMCs, naive and antigen-experienced compartments could not be compared conclusively. As age increased, observed TCR beta diversity per million T cells dropped in a roughly linear way, and a significant reduction was already evident by age 40. Estimates of total diversity based on one million sequenced T cells were considered lower bounds and underestimates. A strong correlation was found between observed TCR beta diversity and the percentage of naive T cells measured by flow cytometry.

The cysteine opens and the phenylalanine closes a CDR3 of 18 amino acids. Only the CDR3 DNA is retained, 54 bases long and in frame from the first base. Sequences MNHEY (CDR1) and SMNVEV (CDR2) are obtained from the germline V gene (reference sequence). The germline V and J ends show losses of 3 bases and 9 bases respectively, and no gene match explains 16 bases of the junction. Worth noting for this clonotype: Its antigen is still unknown. No base quality values were provided; no much bigger clone lies one nucleotide off.

The 39 donors, aged roughly 6 to 90 years, were systemically healthy Caucasian individuals from Russia. Ten milliliters of peripheral blood were drawn from each donor into EDTA-treated Vacutainer tubes. Ficoll-Paque density-gradient centrifugation was used to isolate PBMCs, with at least 7 million per sample. Trizol reagent was used to extract total RNA from the PBMCs, yielding at least 5.5 micrograms per sample. The percentages of naive CD45RAhigh/CD27high T cells were determined by flow cytometry on a PBMC aliquot from every donor. Library creation used 5' RACE. Instrument on record: Illumina HiSeq 2500. A second PCR of about 7 to 12 cycles was performed with a sample-barcoded 5' primer and a J-beta primer mix. A template-switch 5' adaptor carrying 12 random nucleotides introduced a unique molecular identifier onto each TCR beta cDNA molecule. Each sample yielded at least 3 million CDR3-containing paired-end reads. The Mint cDNA synthesis kit, primed by a TRBC-specific oligonucleotide, was used to synthesize first-strand cDNA from all RNA. All cDNA was treated with uracil-DNA glycosylase and then went through a first 18-cycle PCR with the universal primers M1SS and BC2_uni_R. The original pipeline was this. Each sample was normalized by randomly selecting 1 million high-quality reads, each carrying a distinct molecular identifier. Reads sharing molecular identifiers were discarded rather than binned into consensus sequences. MiTCR, with a Q25 quality threshold and the strictest error-elimination algorithm, was used for CDR3 identification, clonotype clustering and error correction. A nonparametric unseen species model using Euler transformation provided a lower-bound estimate of total TCR beta diversity. The public reads were reprocessed in TCRdb via fastp at Q25 and MiXCR, keeping in-frame beta chains. Here each entry gathers all rows of one CDR3 protein and keeps the most common genes and DNA. TCRdb's processing, not the authors' own work, is the source of the V and J calls. This sample has over 750,000 distinct CDR3 sequences in its table, and approximately 25% of those were observed once. The ten largest make up 9.4% of the sample.

In addition, the sample was reused for a study of T cells of mothers and their children. As described in the second report: Nine systemically healthy Caucasian individuals, comprising three mothers and their six children, were included as donors. cDNA synthesis consumed the entire amount of extracted RNA, loaded at around 1.5 ug RNA in each 15 ul reaction. In the second PCR, the M1S primer added sample barcodes and 2-4 random nucleotides. Over 9.5 million TCR beta CDR3 reads were obtained for each mother, and approximately 2.9 million reads were obtained for each child. Thymic selection similarly shapes TCR recombination output in related and unrelated pairs, with minor effect from inherited differences. Normalized repertoire overlap was always slightly but never significantly higher in related than unrelated mother-child pairs. Persistent microchimeric T cell clones were not detected, at a sensitivity of 85 to 100 clones per million clonotypes. To look for features that set related mother-child pairs apart from unrelated individuals, the researchers ran deep NGS to compare the TCR beta repertoires of mothers and children. Mothers averaged about 40 +/- 4 years of age and children averaged around 11 +/- 4 years. After adapter ligation was performed with NEBNext reagents, the libraries were sequenced on an Illumina HiSeq 2000 with 100+100 nt paired-end reads. To prevent cross-contamination, the mother and child libraries were prepared one month apart and sequenced in separate runs. Between roughly 450,000 and 2,000,000 distinct TCR beta clonotypes were identified per donor. Naive TCR beta clonotypes were estimated from low-frequency clonotypes matched to each donor's FACS-determined naive share, without sorting.

The receptor chain draws on TRBV27 and TRBJ1-6; TRBD1 agrees with 8 junctional bases. The receptor was derived from a boy younger than 18 in good health. Sequencing was carried out using blood. The sequence in DNA is TGTGCCAGCAGTTTGACGGCCCCGGACAGGGTGGTTCTTTCACCCCTCCACTTT. Translated, this is CASSLTAPDRVVLSPLHF.